The present entry profiles one T cell receptor beta chain with its context. This sample stems from a study of shared clonotypes between healthy human individuals. Produced via immunoSEQ multiplex PCR; TCRdb's table is partial and in-frame only. This sample has around 600,000 clones, with around 96% found just once. The naive CD8 population came from CD45RO-negative cells selected for CCR7, without terminally differentiated effector memory CD45RA+ cells. Healthy adults negative for HIV, lacking recent acute infections or vaccinations, served as donors. Sequencing was performed on naive CD8+ T cells sorted from blood. The TCR sequence derives from a woman younger than 45 in good health.

CDR3 loop: CASSYHEGGQPQHF. In nucleotides, the CDR3 is TGTGCCAGCAGTTACCATGAGGGGGGCCAGCCCCAGCATTTT. The rearrangement uses TRBV6-5 and TRBJ1-5; a weak D match, TRBD1 (6 bases). From germline, CDR1 is MNHEY and CDR2 SVGAGI. This CDR3 contains 14 residues. V lost 2 bases and J lost 7, with 12 bases in between.